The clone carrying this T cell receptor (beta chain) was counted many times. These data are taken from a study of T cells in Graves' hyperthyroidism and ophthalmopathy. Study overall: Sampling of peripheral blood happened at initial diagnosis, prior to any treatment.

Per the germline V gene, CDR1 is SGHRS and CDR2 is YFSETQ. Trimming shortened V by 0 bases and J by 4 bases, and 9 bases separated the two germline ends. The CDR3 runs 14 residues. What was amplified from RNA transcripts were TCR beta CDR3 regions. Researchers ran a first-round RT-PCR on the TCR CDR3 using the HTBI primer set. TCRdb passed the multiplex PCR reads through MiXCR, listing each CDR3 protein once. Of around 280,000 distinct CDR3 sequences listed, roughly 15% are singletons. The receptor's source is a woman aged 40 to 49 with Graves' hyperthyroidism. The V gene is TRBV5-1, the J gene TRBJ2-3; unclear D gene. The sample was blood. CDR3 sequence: CASSLEPGADTQYF. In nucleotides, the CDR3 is TGCGCCAGCAGCTTGGAACCTGGGGCAGATACGCAGTATTTT. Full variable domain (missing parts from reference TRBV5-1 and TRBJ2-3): KAGVTQTPRYLIKTRGQQVTLSCSPISGHRSVSWYQQTPGQGLQFLFEYFSETQRNKGNFPGRFSGRQFSNSRSEMNVSTLELGDSALYLCASSLEPGADTQYFGPGTRLTVL.